Listed here are 10 T cell receptor beta chains from one sample, sequenced in a study of Ad26.COV2.S vaccination and SARS-CoV-2 variants. Treatment denoted: around 19 received Ad26.COV2.S at low or high dose, single or two shots; 5 received placebo; per-sample allocation not given. Day 63 following the first vaccine or placebo injection was when the samples were taken. TCRdb's table, derived via immunoSEQ multiplex PCR, lists solely in-frame clones and lacks some. The sample lists over 400,000 clones, around 92% occurring once. The starting material was peripheral blood, obtained in a trial of Ad26.COV2.S vaccine versus placebo. The origin of the receptors is a person aged 18-65 years who received the Ad26.COV2.S COVID-19 vaccine or a placebo.

This clone occurred a few times. This chain connects TRBV10-3 to TRBJ2-7; 7 positions agree with TRBD1. With 10 bases clipped from V and 3 bases from J, the junction kept 9 bases outside the gene matches. Germline V gene data show CDR1 as ENHRY and CDR2 as SYGVKD. This CDR3 is built from 13 residues. CDR3 DNA sequence: TGTGCCAACGACAGGGAAAGGGACTACGAGCAGTACTTC. It is translated as CANDRERDYEQYF.

This chain connects TRBV27 to TRBJ2-1; 7 nucleotides match TRBD1. V shed 2 bases and J 8 bases; nucleotides not matched to a gene: 9. In germline, CDR1 is MNHEY, CDR2 SMNVEV (reference sequence). The CDR3 runs 15 residues. The chain's CDR3 is CASSLILTGLHEQFF. The CDR3 nucleotides are TGTGCCAGCAGTTTAATTCTGACAGGGTTGCATGAGCAGTTCTTC.

The chain uses TRBV19 and TRBJ2-4; 9 nucleotides line up with TRBD1. This CDR3 is built from 15 residues. Germline V gene data show CDR1 as LNHDA and CDR2 as SQIVND (reference sequence). The V segment lost 7 bases and the J segment 4 bases; nucleotides outside the gene matches: 8. The CDR3 here is CASKETGGNKNIQYF. CDR3 DNA: TGTGCCAGTAAAGAGACAGGGGGAAATAAAAACATTCAGTACTTC.

The genes are TRBV28 and TRBJ2-2; 7 bases are shared with TRBD2. Looked up from germline, CDR1 is MDHEN and CDR2 is SYDVKM. Unmatched junction bases numbered 4, after V lost 7 bases and J lost 5 bases. The CDR3 runs 13 residues. CDR3 bases: TGTGCCAGCATGGCGGGGGTAACCGGGGAGCTGTTTTTT. This gives the protein CASMAGVTGELFF.

In this sample, this clone turned up once. This chain joins TRBV6-1 and TRBJ1-4; D call uncertain. The CDR3 length is 16 residues. CDR1 and CDR2 (germline): MNHNS, SASEGT. V shed 4 bases and J shed 0 bases, with 12 bases lying between them. The CDR3 DNA follows: TGTGCCAGCAGTGCCGGGAACACTGCAACTAATGAAAAACTGTTTTTT. Translation gives CASSAGNTATNEKLFF.

This clone was seen once. The CDR3 bases are TGTGCCAGTAGTATGGGTGGAGGCTCCTACGAGCAGTACTTC. It yields the protein CASSMGGGSYEQYF. The chain has TRBV19 and TRBJ2-7, with a weak D call TRBD2 (5 bases). This CDR3 is 14 amino acids long. The germline V and J ends were trimmed by 3 bases and 0 bases, with 9 bases remaining between them. Per the germline V gene, CDR1 is LNHDA and CDR2 is SQIVND (reference sequence).

This clone has a single count. The rearrangement uses TRBV29-1 and TRBJ1-2; D unclear. Between the trimmed V and J ends, which lost 0 bases and 1 base, there was a span of 9 bases. CDR1 and CDR2 (germline): SQVTM, ANQGSEA. The CDR3 consists of 14 residues. The CDR3 loop is CSVEEVAGNYGYTF. DNA for the CDR3: TGCAGCGTTGAAGAAGTGGCGGGTAACTATGGCTACACCTTC.

In its sample, this clone was seen once. CDR3 in amino acids: CARSLGHSIYKNIQYF. CDR3 DNA: TGTGCCAGAAGCCTGGGCCACTCCATATACAAAAACATTCAGTACTTC. The gene calls are TRBV5-3 and TRBJ2-4; D is uncertain. TRBV5-3 is recorded as an ORF, its role being uncertain. Trimming removed 4 bases at V and 3 bases at J, with 17 bases between. The CDR3 consists of 16 residues.

The sample holds a few counts of this clone. This chain connects TRBV19 to TRBJ1-5, with D possibly TRBD1 on 5 matching bases. CDR1 is LNHDA and CDR2 is SQIVND in the germline V gene (reference sequence). Trimming removed 6 bases at V and 0 bases at J, with 15 bases between. The CDR3 totals 16 residues. The CDR3 DNA is TGTGCCAGTAGGGGGGTCAGTGATCCTAGCAATCAGCCCCAGCATTTT. Its translation is CASRGVSDPSNQPQHF.

This sequence joins TRBV6-5 and TRBJ2-5; 12 nucleotides align to TRBD1. Germline loops: CDR1 MNHEY, CDR2 SVGAGI. The CDR3 covers 15 residues. Trimming cost V 4 bases and J 5 bases; bases outside gene matches: 5. The CDR3 protein is CASSSGGTGGETQYF. CDR3 coding DNA: TGTGCCAGCAGTTCCGGGGGGACAGGGGGCGAGACCCAGTACTTC.